This is a list of T cell receptor beta chains from one sample in a study of identical twins. TCRdb redid the calling of the 5' RACE reads with MiXCR, one entry per CDR3 protein. The data hold some 760,000 distinct CDR3 sequences, with roughly 18% observed a single time. This same sample was also taken into another study, of T cells expressing NK-cell markers.

The sample consisted of PBMCs. These TCRs come from a woman under 30 in good health. Both conserved end residues are part of each CDR3. The order of the fields is V gene, J gene, D gene, clone size, CDR3 protein, CDR3 DNA. The D gene is left open where the match is weak. Size is omitted from some rows. Given values are once, few, many or a class for expanded clones.

TRBV2	TRBJ2-2	TRBD2	-	CAGRTSGGWTGELFF	TGTGCCGGTAGGACTAGCGGGGGTTGGACCGGGGAGCTGTTTTTT
TRBV6-2/TRBV6-3	TRBJ1-4	-	few	CASSYVAEKLFF	TGTGCCAGCAGTTACGTCGCCGAAAAACTGTTTTTT
TRBV3-1	TRBJ2-2	TRBD2	few	CASSPPRGTGELFF	TGTGCCAGCAGCCCCCCGCGGGGGACCGGGGAGCTGTTTTTT
TRBV5-1	TRBJ2-1	-	-	CASSLGGQNEQFF	TGCGCCAGCAGCCTGGGGGGGCAGAATGAGCAGTTCTTC
TRBV5-5	TRBJ1-6	-	few	CASRFQEASPLHF	TGTGCCAGCAGGTTCCAGGAGGCCTCACCCCTCCACTTT
TRBV7-2	TRBJ1-1	TRBD1	-	CASSGQVFGYTEAFF	TGTGCCAGCAGCGGACAGGTTTTTGGGTACACTGAAGCTTTCTTT
TRBV7-6	TRBJ2-1	TRBD2	-	CASSLGNGGLVPLGEQFF	TGTGCCAGCAGCTTAGGGAACGGGGGACTAGTGCCCTTAGGGGAGCAGTTCTTC
TRBV12-3/TRBV12-4	TRBJ2-7	-	few	CASSFGGDRDEQYF	TGTGCCAGCAGTTTCGGGGGTGATCGCGACGAGCAGTACTTC
TRBV29-1	TRBJ2-7	-	few	CSVRGTASSYEQYF	TGCAGCGTTCGCGGGACGGCCAGCTCCTACGAGCAGTACTTC
TRBV6-5	TRBJ2-5	-	-	CASSYLQGGFGQETQYF	TGTGCCAGCAGTTACTTGCAGGGCGGGTTCGGCCAAGAGACCCAGTACTTC
TRBV6-5	TRBJ1-1	-	few	CASSYMGDTEAFF	TGTGCCAGCAGTTACATGGGTGACACTGAAGCTTTCTTT
TRBV20-1	TRBJ1-1	TRBD1	-	CSAPGTENTEAFF	TGCAGTGCGCCTGGGACAGAGAACACTGAAGCTTTCTTT
TRBV10-3	TRBJ2-7	TRBD1	many	CAISSGTGGYEQYF	TGTGCCATCAGTTCCGGGACAGGGGGCTACGAGCAGTACTTC
TRBV20-1	TRBJ2-3	-	-	CSASGVPTDTQYF	TGCAGTGCTAGTGGAGTCCCCACAGATACGCAGTATTTT
TRBV20-1	TRBJ2-7	-	few	CSARDTSAGPYEQYF	TGCAGTGCTAGAGATACATCGGCAGGGCCCTACGAGCAGTACTTC
TRBV5-1	TRBJ2-3	TRBD2	few	CASSLRGGAPDTQYF	TGCGCCAGCAGCTTGCGCGGGGGGGCCCCAGATACGCAGTATTTT
TRBV7-9	TRBJ2-7	-	few	CASSTRQGKEGEQYF	TGTGCCAGCAGCACCCGGCAGGGTAAGGAAGGCGAGCAGTACTTC
TRBV4-3	TRBJ2-1	TRBD1	-	CASSQTGQVQFF	TGCGCCAGCAGCCAAACCGGACAGGTGCAGTTCTTC
TRBV12-3/TRBV12-4	TRBJ2-5	-	-	CASSHQWTQYF	TGTGCCAGCAGTCACCAATGGACCCAGTACTTC
TRBV7-2	TRBJ2-3	TRBD2	few	CASSSTSVGTQYF	TGTGCCAGCAGCTCGACTAGCGTGGGTACGCAGTATTTT
TRBV20-1	TRBJ1-2	-	-	CSAPQGDGYTF	TGCAGTGCGCCTCAGGGAGATGGCTACACCTTC
TRBV9	TRBJ2-1	-	-	CASSHTSMAYNEQFF	TGTGCCAGCAGCCACACTAGCATGGCATACAATGAGCAGTTCTTC
TRBV20-1	TRBJ2-3	-	-	CSARGPGGTDTQYF	TGCAGTGCTAGAGGCCCAGGGGGCACAGATACGCAGTATTTT
TRBV6-1	TRBJ1-5	TRBD1	many	CASSPGQDNQPQHF	TGCGCCAGCAGCCCCGGACAGGACAATCAGCCCCAGCATTTT
TRBV5-1	TRBJ2-2	TRBD1	few	CASRPAGTGVTGELFF	TGCGCCAGCAGACCTGCTGGGACAGGGGTCACCGGGGAGCTGTTTTTT
TRBV11-1	TRBJ2-5	-	-	CASSSPLGDQETQYF	TGTGCCAGCAGCTCACCCCTCGGGGACCAAGAGACCCAGTACTTC